Listed below are T cell receptor beta chains from one sample, sequenced in a study of cytomegalovirus exposure and HLA in healthy donors. TCRdb's table, derived via immunoSEQ multiplex PCR, lists solely in-frame clones and lacks some. The repertoire holds over 200,000 clones, with roughly 89% as singletons. The specimen was PBMCs. The source of these receptors is a woman younger than 35 in good health and CMV-seronegative. Each CDR3 is given with its conserved first and last residue. D genes are given only for firm matches. Expanded clones are given a class, and other clones once, few, many or no size at all.

d_call,j_call,v_call,clone_size,cdr3_aa,cdr3_nt
NA,TRBJ1-3,TRBV11-2,few,CASSLGQIKGNTIYF,TGTGCCAGCAGCTTAGGGCAGATAAAGGGAAACACCATATATTTT
TRBD2,TRBJ2-1,TRBV27,NA,CASSFSGTSGYNEQFF,TGTGCCAGCAGTTTCTCTGGGACTAGCGGCTACAATGAGCAGTTCTTC
NA,TRBJ2-5,TRBV5-6,NA,CASSSGGQETQYF,TGTGCCAGCAGCTCAGGGGGGCAAGAGACCCAGTACTTC
NA,TRBJ2-7,TRBV6-7,NA,CASSSYFTVLPLTYEQYF,TGTGCCAGCAGTTCCTACTTCACCGTTCTCCCTCTAACCTACGAGCAGTACTTC
NA,TRBJ1-1,TRBV29-1,once,CSVEGGTPEAFF,TGCAGCGTTGAGGGGGGGACCCCTGAAGCTTTCTTT
NA,TRBJ1-2,TRBV27,NA,CASSEWGGAPGGYTF,TGTGCCAGCAGTGAATGGGGGGGCGCCCCAGGTGGCTACACCTTC
NA,TRBJ2-1,TRBV6-6,NA,CASSYTADEQFF,TGTGCCAGCAGTTATACGGCGGATGAGCAGTTCTTC
TRBD2,TRBJ2-1,TRBV7-2,NA,CASSLVGTSGSFPYNEQFF,TGTGCCAGCAGCTTAGTGGGGACTAGCGGGAGTTTTCCCTACAATGAGCAGTTCTTC
TRBD2,TRBJ2-7,TRBV27,NA,CASSRRLAGSYEQYF,TGTGCCAGCAGCCGTCGACTAGCGGGATCCTACGAGCAGTACTTC
NA,TRBJ1-1,TRBV10-2,NA,CASSGRKLGTEAFF,TGCGCCAGCAGTGGGAGGAAATTGGGCACTGAAGCTTTCTTT
NA,TRBJ1-4,TRBV27,NA,CASSLQGRAEKLFF,TGTGCCAGCAGCCTACAGGGAAGGGCTGAAAAACTGTTTTTT
TRBD1,TRBJ1-2,TRBV11-3,few,CASSLRNRGGGYTF,TGTGCCAGCAGCTTGAGGAACAGGGGTGGCGGCTACACCTTC
NA,TRBJ1-5,TRBV19,NA,CASSTPSYQPQHF,TGTGCCAGTAGTACCCCCTCTTATCAGCCCCAGCATTTT
NA,TRBJ1-6,TRBV5-1,NA,CASSPQKGPGHLNSPLHF,TGCGCCAGCAGCCCCCAGAAGGGCCCGGGACACCTAAATTCACCCCTCCACTTT
TRBD2,TRBJ2-1,TRBV30,NA,CAWFPSGRYNEQFF,TGTGCCTGGTTTCCTAGCGGGAGATACAATGAGCAGTTCTTC
TRBD1,TRBJ1-1,TRBV29-1,NA,CSGQGAPPVFMNTEAFF,TGCAGCGGACAGGGGGCGCCCCCTGTGTTCATGAACACTGAAGCTTTCTTT
TRBD1,TRBJ2-2,TRBV7-8,few,CASSSRDRGRGGELFF,TGTGCCAGCAGCTCCAGGGACAGGGGACGAGGTGGGGAGCTGTTTTTT
TRBD2,TRBJ2-5,TRBV29-1,NA,CSAALAGSAQYF,TGCAGCGCGGCGCTAGCGGGGTCTGCCCAGTACTTC
NA,TRBJ1-6,TRBV5-1,NA,CASSFSGENSPLHF,TGCGCCAGCAGCTTTTCAGGGGAGAATTCACCCCTCCACTTT
NA,TRBJ2-7,TRBV5-4,few,CASSRTALYEQYF,TGTGCCAGCAGCCGGACAGCCCTCTACGAGCAGTACTTC
NA,TRBJ2-2,TRBV7-9,NA,CASSLVSTGELFF,TGTGCCAGCAGCTTAGTCTCCACCGGGGAGCTGTTTTTT
TRBD1,TRBJ2-1,TRBV4-3,NA,CASSPTDRRDNEQFF,TGCGCCAGCAGCCCCACGGACAGGAGAGACAATGAGCAGTTCTTC
TRBD2,TRBJ2-5,TRBV7-9,NA,CASSSGLAETQYF,TGTGCCAGCAGCTCCGGACTAGCGGAGACCCAGTACTTC
NA,TRBJ1-5,TRBV11-2,NA,CASSPATGGNVYSNQPQHF,TGTGCCAGCAGCCCGGCGACAGGAGGTAATGTCTATAGCAATCAGCCCCAGCATTTT